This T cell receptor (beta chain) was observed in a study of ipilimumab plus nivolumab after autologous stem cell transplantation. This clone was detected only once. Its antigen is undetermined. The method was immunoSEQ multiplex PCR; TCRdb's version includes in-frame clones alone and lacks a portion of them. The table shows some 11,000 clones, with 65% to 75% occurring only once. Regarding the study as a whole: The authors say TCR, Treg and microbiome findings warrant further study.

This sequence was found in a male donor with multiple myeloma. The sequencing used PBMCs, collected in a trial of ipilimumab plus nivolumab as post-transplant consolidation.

The DNA for the CDR3 is TGCGCCAGCAGCCAAGGACCTAGACAAGAGACCCAGTACTTC. It translates to CASSQGPRQETQYF. This chain links TRBV4-1 with TRBJ2-5; D is unclear. The CDR3 loop spans 14 amino acids. The germline CDR1 and CDR2 sequences are MGHRA and YSYEKL. V was pared by 1 base and J by 2 bases, with 8 bases between.